The rows below give T cell receptor beta chains drawn from one sample of a study of OX40 agonist ivuxolimab in advanced cancers. Some clones are missing from TCRdb's copy, which holds only in-frame ones; the method was immunoSEQ multiplex PCR. The table records about 36,000 clones, approximately 80% of them present only once. Here the sequenced sample was CD4+ or CD8+ T cells sorted from blood, taken in a trial of the OX40 agonist ivuxolimab. Receptors were obtained from an adult with an advanced solid tumor such as melanoma, head and neck, liver or kidney cancer. The CDR3 runs from the conserved cysteine through the conserved F or W. The D gene is left open where the match is weak. Size is stated for part of the rows, as once, few or many counts, or as a class when the clone is expanded.

abundance	v_gene	d_gene	j_gene	CDR3nt	CDR3aa
NA	TRBV5-1	NA	TRBJ2-6	TGCGCCAGCAGCTTGGCCTTACAGGCTGGGGCCAACGTCCTGACTTTC	CASSLALQAGANVLTF
NA	TRBV7-9	NA	TRBJ1-2	TGTGCCAGCAGCTTGGGCGTCTATGGCTACACCTTC	CASSLGVYGYTF
NA	TRBV9	NA	TRBJ2-3	TGTGCCAGCAGCCCTGGGGGGTCGAGCACAGATACGCAGTATTTT	CASSPGGSSTDTQYF
NA	TRBV6-1	NA	TRBJ2-2	TGTGCCAGCAAATGGGGACAAAAAACCGGGGAGCTGTTTTTT	CASKWGQKTGELFF
NA	TRBV5-5	NA	TRBJ2-3	TGTGCCAGCAGCTTGGAGTGGCGGGGAGGCCCGGGCACAGATACGCAGTATTTT	CASSLEWRGGPGTDTQYF
NA	TRBV19	NA	TRBJ1-2	TGTGCCAGTAGTATGGATGAGGAAGGGTGGTATGGCTACACCTTC	CASSMDEEGWYGYTF
once	TRBV11-2	TRBD1	TRBJ2-7	TGTGCCAGCAGCTTAGTCCGGGACAGGTTGACCTACGAGCAGTACTTC	CASSLVRDRLTYEQYF
NA	TRBV19	NA	TRBJ2-2	TGTGCCAGTAGTATAGGCAACCGGGAGCTGTTTTTT	CASSIGNRELFF
NA	TRBV27	NA	TRBJ2-1	TGTGCCATCTCTCCCAGGGGAAATGAGCAGTTCTTC	CAISPRGNEQFF
NA	TRBV9	TRBD1	TRBJ2-2	TGTGCCAGCAGCGTTGGGACAGGGAACACCGGGGAGCTGTTTTTT	CASSVGTGNTGELFF
NA	TRBV9	TRBD1	TRBJ2-7	TGTGCCAGCAGCTCCCCCGTGGGGACAGGGAGCTCCTACGAGCAGTACTTC	CASSSPVGTGSSYEQYF
NA	TRBV15	TRBD1	TRBJ1-1	TGTGCCACCAGCAGATTATACAGACAGGGGCCGCCGACACCGCCCTGGAACACTGAAGCTTTCTTT	CATSRLYRQGPPTPPWNTEAFF
NA	TRBV6-4	NA	TRBJ1-6	TGTGCCAGCAGTGCGAATTCGGAGAATTCACCCCTCCACTTT	CASSANSENSPLHF
few	TRBV14	NA	TRBJ2-5	TGTGCCAGCAGCCAAGAGGAGACCCAGTACTTC	CASSQEETQYF
NA	TRBV11-3	NA	TRBJ2-7	TGTGCCAGCAGCCAAAAAGCGGGTCCCTACGAGCAGTACTTC	CASSQKAGPYEQYF
NA	TRBV7-2	NA	TRBJ1-2	TGTGCCAGCACCCTCGCCGGGACGGCTAACTATGGCTACACCTTC	CASTLAGTANYGYTF
NA	TRBV5-1	NA	TRBJ1-2	TGCGCCAGCAACCAATATGGGACTGGGGGATATGGCTACACCTTC	CASNQYGTGGYGYTF
once	TRBV27	NA	TRBJ1-5	TGTGCCAGCAGTCAGACCCTATCCCAGCCCCAGCATTTT	CASSQTLSQPQHF
NA	TRBV30	NA	TRBJ1-2	TGTGCCTGGAGTGCGCAAGGCTTCGGCTATGGCTACACCTTC	CAWSAQGFGYGYTF
NA	TRBV29-1	NA	TRBJ2-1	TGCAGCGTTGAAGGGTCTCCTCCCTACAATGAGCAGTTCTTC	CSVEGSPPYNEQFF
NA	TRBV28	NA	TRBJ1-5	TGTGCCAGCAGTGGAGTCTGGCCCCAGCATTTT	CASSGVWPQHF
NA	TRBV5-1	NA	TRBJ1-4	TGCGCCAGCAGCTTGGGAGGGACAATCGAAAAACTGTTTTTT	CASSLGGTIEKLFF
NA	TRBV5-1	NA	TRBJ1-5	TGCGCCAGCAGCTTGGGGGCTCCCAATCAGCCCCAGCATTTT	CASSLGAPNQPQHF
once	TRBV5-4	NA	TRBJ1-2	TGTGCCAGCAGCTTTTCAGGAGGACTAAACTATGGCTACACCTTC	CASSFSGGLNYGYTF
NA	TRBV18	NA	TRBJ2-3	TGTGCCAGCCGCCCACAGGCAGATACGCAGTATTTT	CASRPQADTQYF
NA	TRBV27	NA	TRBJ1-4	TGTGCCAGCAGTCATCGACGGCTCACTAATGAAAAACTGTTTTTT	CASSHRRLTNEKLFF
NA	TRBV30	NA	TRBJ1-1	TGTGCCTGGAGGCGGACGGGGAACACTGAAGCTTTCTTT	CAWRRTGNTEAFF
NA	TRBV7-9	NA	TRBJ2-1	TGTGCCAGCAGCTTAGATTGGGATGATGAGCAGTTCTTC	CASSLDWDDEQFF
NA	TRBV10-1	TRBD2	TRBJ2-7	TGCGCCAGCAGTGAGACACTCGGGGGGTACGAGCAGTACTTC	CASSETLGGYEQYF
NA	TRBV5-6	NA	TRBJ2-3	TGTGCCAGCAGCTTGGGATTGGATACGCAGTATTTT	CASSLGLDTQYF
NA	TRBV27	NA	TRBJ1-2	TGTGCCAGCAGTTTAGGGGATAACTATGGCTACACCTTC	CASSLGDNYGYTF
NA	TRBV25-1	TRBD1	TRBJ1-2	TGTGCCAGCAGTGAGACAGGGCAACTAGGATTGGGGTATGGCTACACCTTC	CASSETGQLGLGYGYTF
NA	TRBV7-6	TRBD1	TRBJ1-1	TGTGCCAGCAGCTCCCACAGACAGGGAGAAGCTTTCTTT	CASSSHRQGEAFF
NA	TRBV7-8	TRBD2	TRBJ2-3	TGTGCCAGCAGCCCCGGACTAGCGGGGGGAATCCTGGCTAGCACAGATACGCAGTATTTT	CASSPGLAGGILASTDTQYF
NA	TRBV5-4	NA	TRBJ1-6	TGTGCCAGCAGCTTGGAACACGGAAATTCACCCCTCCACTTT	CASSLEHGNSPLHF
few	TRBV6-1	NA	TRBJ2-3	TGTGCCAGCAGTAACGGACTACACACAGATACGCAGTATTTT	CASSNGLHTDTQYF
NA	TRBV10-1	NA	TRBJ1-5	TGCGCCAGCAGTGAGAAGGGTAAGCCCCAGCATTTT	CASSEKGKPQHF
NA	TRBV30	NA	TRBJ1-1	TGTGCCAGCAGCCCGACCGTGGGCACTGAAGCTTTCTTT	CASSPTVGTEAFF
NA	TRBV20-1	NA	TRBJ1-2	TGCAGTGCTAGTGAAGGCTATGGCTACACCTTC	CSASEGYGYTF
NA	TRBV7-9	NA	TRBJ1-2	TGTGCCAGCAGCCCCCCTGTCGGGGAGTCGTATGGCTACACCTTC	CASSPPVGESYGYTF
NA	TRBV29-1	NA	TRBJ2-7	TGCAGCGTCGAATTCCAAGTCGAGCAGTACTTC	CSVEFQVEQYF
NA	TRBV11-3	NA	TRBJ2-1	TGTGCCAGCAGCCCCCAGCCCGCGGGCGAGCAGTTCTTC	CASSPQPAGEQFF
once	TRBV5-1	TRBD1	TRBJ1-2	TGCGCCAGCAGCAGTGGGACAGGGACTTATGGCTACACCTTC	CASSSGTGTYGYTF
NA	TRBV5-6	NA	TRBJ2-5	TGTGCCAGCAGCTTGGGTGCGAAGACCCAGTACTTC	CASSLGAKTQYF
NA	TRBV6-5	NA	TRBJ1-2	TGTGCCAGCAGGCCGACCATTAACTATGGCTACACCTTC	CASRPTINYGYTF
NA	TRBV19	TRBD1	TRBJ1-6	TGTGCCAGTAGACCGGGACAGGTCGGCTATAATTCACCCCTCCACTTT	CASRPGQVGYNSPLHF
NA	TRBV25-1	TRBD1	TRBJ1-4	TGTGCCAGCAGTGGGACAGGGGGGAATGAAAAACTGTTTTTT	CASSGTGGNEKLFF
NA	TRBV11-2	TRBD1	TRBJ1-1	TGTGCCAGCAGCTTGATGGTTGGACAGGGAAAATTGGGAGCTTTCTTT	CASSLMVGQGKLGAFF
NA	TRBV19	NA	TRBJ2-6	TGTGCCAGTCGGACAGTTAGCTCTGGGGCCAACGTCCTGACTTTC	CASRTVSSGANVLTF
NA	TRBV19	TRBD1	TRBJ2-5	TGTGCCAGCCGGGACAGGGCCCGCGAGACCCAGTACTTC	CASRDRARETQYF
NA	TRBV10-1	NA	TRBJ1-1	TGCGCCAGCAGTGGAACTATGAACACTGAAGCTTTCTTT	CASSGTMNTEAFF
NA	TRBV10-3	TRBD1	TRBJ2-1	TGTGCCATCAGTGAGGCCAGGGGGCGCCGGGATGAGCAGTTCTTC	CAISEARGRRDEQFF
NA	TRBV11-2	NA	TRBJ2-3	TGTGCCAGCAGCCCCGCGGTAGCAATGAGGCGCACAGATACGCAGTATTTT	CASSPAVAMRRTDTQYF
NA	TRBV5-1	NA	TRBJ2-2	TGCGCCAGCAGCTTGGGTGGGGCCCCCACCGGGGAGCTGTTTTTT	CASSLGGAPTGELFF
NA	TRBV5-1	NA	TRBJ1-4	TGCGCCAGCAGCCTGACAAGTTCACCTAATGAAAAACTGTTTTTT	CASSLTSSPNEKLFF
once	TRBV18	TRBD1	TRBJ1-2	TGTGCCAGCTCGACAGGGACAGACTATGGCTACACCTTC	CASSTGTDYGYTF